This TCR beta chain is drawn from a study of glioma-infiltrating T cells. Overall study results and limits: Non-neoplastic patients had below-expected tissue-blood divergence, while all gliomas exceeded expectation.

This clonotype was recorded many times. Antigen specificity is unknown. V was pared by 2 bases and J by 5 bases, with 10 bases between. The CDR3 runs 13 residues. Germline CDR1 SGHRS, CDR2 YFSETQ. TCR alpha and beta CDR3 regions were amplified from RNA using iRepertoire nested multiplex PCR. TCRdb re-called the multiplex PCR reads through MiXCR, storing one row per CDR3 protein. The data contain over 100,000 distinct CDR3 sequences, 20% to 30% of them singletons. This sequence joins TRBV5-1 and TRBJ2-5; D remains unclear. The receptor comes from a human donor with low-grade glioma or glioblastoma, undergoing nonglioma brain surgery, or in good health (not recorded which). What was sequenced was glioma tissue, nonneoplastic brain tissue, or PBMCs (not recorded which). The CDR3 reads CASSFTSLETQYF. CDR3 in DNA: TGCGCCAGCAGCTTCACCTCTTTGGAGACCCAGTACTTC.